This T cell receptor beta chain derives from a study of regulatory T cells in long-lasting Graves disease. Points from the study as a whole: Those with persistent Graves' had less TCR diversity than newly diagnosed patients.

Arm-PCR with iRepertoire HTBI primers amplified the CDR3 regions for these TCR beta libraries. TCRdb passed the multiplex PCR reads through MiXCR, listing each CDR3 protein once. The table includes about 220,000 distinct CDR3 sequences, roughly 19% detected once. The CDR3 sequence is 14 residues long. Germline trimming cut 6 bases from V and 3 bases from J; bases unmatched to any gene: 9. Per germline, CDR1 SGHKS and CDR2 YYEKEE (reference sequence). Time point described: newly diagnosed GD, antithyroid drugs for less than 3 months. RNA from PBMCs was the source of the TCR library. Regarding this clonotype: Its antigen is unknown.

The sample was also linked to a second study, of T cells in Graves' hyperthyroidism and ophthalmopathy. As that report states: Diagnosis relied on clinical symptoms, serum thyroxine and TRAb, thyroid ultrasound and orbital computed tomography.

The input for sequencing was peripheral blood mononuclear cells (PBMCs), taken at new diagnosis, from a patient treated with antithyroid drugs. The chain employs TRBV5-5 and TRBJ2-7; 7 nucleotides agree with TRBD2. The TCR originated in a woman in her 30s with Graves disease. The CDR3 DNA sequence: TGTGCCAGCACCATCCCCGGGGGGAACTACGAGCAGTACTTC. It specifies CASTIPGGNYEQYF.